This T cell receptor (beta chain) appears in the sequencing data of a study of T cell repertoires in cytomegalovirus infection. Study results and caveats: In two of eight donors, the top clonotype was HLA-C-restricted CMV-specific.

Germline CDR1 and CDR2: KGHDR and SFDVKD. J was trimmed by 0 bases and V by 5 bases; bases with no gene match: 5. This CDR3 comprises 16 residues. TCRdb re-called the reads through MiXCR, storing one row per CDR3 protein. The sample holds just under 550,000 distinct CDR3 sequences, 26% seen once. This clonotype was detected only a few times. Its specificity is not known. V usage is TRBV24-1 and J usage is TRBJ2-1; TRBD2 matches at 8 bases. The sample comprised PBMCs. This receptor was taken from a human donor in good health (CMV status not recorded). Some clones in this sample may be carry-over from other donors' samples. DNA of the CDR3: TGTGCCACCAGTGGGGGTAGCGGGACCTCCTACAATGAGCAGTTCTTC. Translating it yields CATSGGSGTSYNEQFF.